This TCR beta chain was recorded in a study of graft-versus-host responses after intestinal transplantation. Looked up from germline, CDR1 is SGHRS and CDR2 is YFSETQ. Trimming cost V 4 bases and J 0 bases; bases outside gene matches: 16. The CDR3 runs 21 residues. Remarks on this clone: Its antigen is undetermined.

Assay: immunoSEQ multiplex PCR; the TCRdb copy retains only in-frame clones and omits some. This table holds about 70,000 clones, 90% found once. This TCR was recovered from a human donor who received an intestinal transplant. The V gene is TRBV5-1, the J gene TRBJ2-6; 10 bases fit TRBD1. Sequencing was performed on unstimulated CD8+ T cells sorted from spleen or lymph node cells, taken before intestinal transplant. The DNA for the CDR3 is TGCGCCAGCAGCCCTCCCGGGACAGGGGATTCCCTCATCTCTGGGGCCAACGTCCTGACTTTC. Translation: CASSPPGTGDSLISGANVLTF.